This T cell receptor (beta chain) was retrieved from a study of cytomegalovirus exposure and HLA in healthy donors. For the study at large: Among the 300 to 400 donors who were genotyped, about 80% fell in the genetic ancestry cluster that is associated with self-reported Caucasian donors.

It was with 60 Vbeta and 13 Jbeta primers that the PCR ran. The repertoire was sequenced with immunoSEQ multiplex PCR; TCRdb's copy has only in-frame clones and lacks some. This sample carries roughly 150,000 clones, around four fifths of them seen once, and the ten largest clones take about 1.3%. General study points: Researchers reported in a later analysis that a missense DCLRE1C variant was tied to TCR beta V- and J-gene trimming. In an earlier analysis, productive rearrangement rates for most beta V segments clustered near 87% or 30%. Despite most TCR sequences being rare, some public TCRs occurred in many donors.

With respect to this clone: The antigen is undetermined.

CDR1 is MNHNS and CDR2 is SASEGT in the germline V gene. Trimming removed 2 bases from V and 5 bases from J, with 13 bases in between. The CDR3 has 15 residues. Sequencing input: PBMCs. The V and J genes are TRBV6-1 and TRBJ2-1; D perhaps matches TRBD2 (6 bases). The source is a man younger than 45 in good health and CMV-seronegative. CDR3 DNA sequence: TGTGCCAGCAGTGAAACCGGGACTGGCCACAATGAGCAGTTCTTC. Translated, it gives CASSETGTGHNEQFF.